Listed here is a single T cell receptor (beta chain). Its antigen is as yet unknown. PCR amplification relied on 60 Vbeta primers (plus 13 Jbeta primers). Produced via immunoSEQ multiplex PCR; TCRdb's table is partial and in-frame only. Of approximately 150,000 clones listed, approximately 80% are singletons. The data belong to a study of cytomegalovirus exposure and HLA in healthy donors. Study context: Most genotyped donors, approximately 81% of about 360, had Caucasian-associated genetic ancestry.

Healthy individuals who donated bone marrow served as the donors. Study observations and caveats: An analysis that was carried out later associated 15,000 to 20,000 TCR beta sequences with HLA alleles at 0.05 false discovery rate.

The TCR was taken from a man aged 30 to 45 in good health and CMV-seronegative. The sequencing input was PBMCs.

CDR3: CASRERESSYNEQFF. CDR3 in DNA: TGTGCCAGCAGAGAGCGGGAGAGCTCCTACAATGAGCAGTTCTTC. The chain recombines TRBV2 with TRBJ2-1; 8 bases fit TRBD2. Germline V gene sequence: CDR1 SNHLY, CDR2 FYNNEI. Losses at the gene ends were 6 bases for V and 0 bases for J; bases not matched to a gene: 4. This CDR3 is built from 15 residues. Drawing the rest from reference TRBV2 and TRBJ2-1, the complete variable domain is EPEVTQTPSHQVTQMGQEVILRCVPISNHLYFYWYRQILGQKVEFLVSFYNNEISEKSEIFDDQFSVERPDGSNFTLKIRSTKLEDSAMYFCASRERESSYNEQFFGPGTRLTVL.